What follows is one T cell receptor beta chain and its context. Its cognate antigen has yet to be identified. The input lacks base qualities; no much larger clone sits a single base away. Including the terminal cysteine and phenylalanine, the CDR3 comprises 17 residues. This entry keeps only the CDR3 DNA: 51 bases, framed from base 1. The sample comes from a study of control samples from healthy donors and cancer patients (dated by TCRdb to 2019 to 2021). Library preparation used the immunoSEQ multiplex PCR assay. What TCRdb holds here is the immuneACCESS table cut down to in-frame rearrangements. Part of the clones is not present; checked against another copy, under half of the missing clones reflect an unresolved V gene, and the others are unexplained. The sample includes roughly 55,000 clones, with about 92% observed a single time. The ten top clones hold 1.7% of the sample.

The TCR originated in a man in his forties or fifties with colorectal cancer. The V and J segments used are TRBV21-1 and TRBJ1-1; TRBD1 was called by the table and not checked on the DNA. TRBV21-1 is a listed pseudogene. Sequenced sample: PBMCs. The CDR3 reads CASSKIGGDRGGTEAFF. The DNA sequence is TGTGCCAGCAGCAAAATCGGGGGAGACAGGGGAGGGACTGAAGCTTTCTTT.